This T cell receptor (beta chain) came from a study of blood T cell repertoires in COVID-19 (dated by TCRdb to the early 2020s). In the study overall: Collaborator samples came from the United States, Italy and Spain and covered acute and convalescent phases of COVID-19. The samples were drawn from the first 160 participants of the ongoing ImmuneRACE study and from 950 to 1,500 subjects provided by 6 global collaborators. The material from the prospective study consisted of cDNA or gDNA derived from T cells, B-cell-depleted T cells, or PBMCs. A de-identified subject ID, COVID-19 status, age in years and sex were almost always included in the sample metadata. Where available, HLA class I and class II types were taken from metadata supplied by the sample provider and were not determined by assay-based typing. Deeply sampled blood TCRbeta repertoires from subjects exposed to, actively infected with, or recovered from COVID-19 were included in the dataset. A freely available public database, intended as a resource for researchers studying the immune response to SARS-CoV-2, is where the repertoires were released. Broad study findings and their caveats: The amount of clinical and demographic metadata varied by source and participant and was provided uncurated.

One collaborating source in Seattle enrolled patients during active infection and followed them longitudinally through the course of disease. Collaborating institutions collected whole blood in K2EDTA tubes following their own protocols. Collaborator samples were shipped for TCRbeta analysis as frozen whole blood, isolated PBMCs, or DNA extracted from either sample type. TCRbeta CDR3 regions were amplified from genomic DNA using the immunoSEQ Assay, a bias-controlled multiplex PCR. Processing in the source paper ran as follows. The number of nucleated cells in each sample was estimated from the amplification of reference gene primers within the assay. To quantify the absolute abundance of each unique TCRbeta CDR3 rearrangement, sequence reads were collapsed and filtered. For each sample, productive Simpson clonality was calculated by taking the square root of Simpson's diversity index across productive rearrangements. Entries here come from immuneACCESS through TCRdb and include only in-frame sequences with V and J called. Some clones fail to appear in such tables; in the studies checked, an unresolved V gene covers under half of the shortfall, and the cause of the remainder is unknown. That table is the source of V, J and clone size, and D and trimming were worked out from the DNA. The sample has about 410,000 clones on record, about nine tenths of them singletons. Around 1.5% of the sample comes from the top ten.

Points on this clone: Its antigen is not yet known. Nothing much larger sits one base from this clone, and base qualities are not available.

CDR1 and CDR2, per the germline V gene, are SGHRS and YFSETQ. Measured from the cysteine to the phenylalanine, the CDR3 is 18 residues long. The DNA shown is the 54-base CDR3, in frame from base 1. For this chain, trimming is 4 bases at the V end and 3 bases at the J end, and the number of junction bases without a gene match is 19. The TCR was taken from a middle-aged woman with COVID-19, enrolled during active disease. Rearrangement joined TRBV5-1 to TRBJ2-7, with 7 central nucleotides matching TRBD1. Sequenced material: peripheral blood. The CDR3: CASSQGWAGGLLVYEQYF. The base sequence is TGCGCCAGCAGCCAGGGATGGGCAGGGGGTCTTCTAGTCTACGAGCAGTACTTC. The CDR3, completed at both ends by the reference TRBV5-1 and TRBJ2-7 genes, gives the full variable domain KAGVTQTPRYLIKTRGQQVTLSCSPISGHRSVSWYQQTPGQGLQFLFEYFSETQRNKGNFPGRFSGRQFSNSRSEMNVSTLELGDSALYLCASSQGWAGGLLVYEQYFGPGTRLTVT.